The 20 T cell receptor beta chains below come from one sample, sequenced in a study of CD4 and CD8 cells across lung adenocarcinoma regions. Each CDR3 protein is one row after TCRdb ran MiXCR on the PCR reads. Counted here are several thousand distinct CDR3 sequences, around 46% occurring once; the ten biggest clones make up 15% to 20%. Sequenced: CD4+ T cells from the margin of a lung tumor. The receptor set was obtained from a male donor with lung adenocarcinoma. The CD4 and CD8 labels of this study may be unreliable.

As concerns this clonotype: One end of the junction does not line up with germline, which may come from a read error. V is TRBV7-2 and J is TRBJ2-4, with 7 bases fitting TRBD1. CDR3 length equals 14 residues. Per germline, CDR1 SGHTA and CDR2 FQGNSA. This chain's CDR3 is CARSLGGSKNIQYF. Written as DNA, the CDR3 is TGTGCCAGGAGCTTAGGGGGCAGTAAAAACATCCAGTACTTC.

The V call is TRBV27, the J call TRBJ2-3; no clear D gene. Germline values: CDR1 MNHEY, CDR2 SMNVEV (reference sequence). V lost 5 bases to trimming and J lost 5 bases, with 23 bases between them. There are 17 residues in the CDR3. This CDR3 reads CASSPGRGASDQDTQYF. DNA for the CDR3: TGTGCCAGCAGTCCTGGCCGCGGAGCTTCTGACCAAGATACGCAGTATTTT.

This clonotype is categorized as medium-sized. The chain has TRBV7-6 and TRBJ2-1; 7 bases map to TRBD2. This CDR3 comprises 15 residues. Per the germline V gene, CDR1 is SGHVS and CDR2 is FNYEAQ. Germline trimming cut 2 bases from V and 6 bases from J; bases unmatched to any gene: 7. CDR3 loop: CASSLLSGLGNEQFF. In DNA form, the CDR3 reads TGTGCCAGCAGCTTACTTAGTGGACTAGGCAATGAGCAGTTCTTC.

The rearrangement links TRBV10-1 to TRBJ2-4; TRBD2 aligns across 7 bases. The CDR3 totals 13 residues. Trimming at V came to 9 bases and at J to 12 bases, leaving 14 bases not matched to a gene. Germline V gene data show CDR1 as WNHNN and CDR2 as SYGVQD (reference sequence). CDR3 DNA sequence: TGCGCCAGGGGTTCGGGAGGCACAGACACTCAGTACTTC. It is translated as CARGSGGTDTQYF.

Remarks on this clonotype: It may be a read error: a sequence one base away is much more abundant. The chain recombines TRBV6-1 with TRBJ2-1; D is perhaps TRBD1 (6 bases). Near its end, the DNA agrees better with TRBJ2-7, so the J call may be wrong. The length of the CDR3 is 15 residues. Germline V lookup: CDR1 MNHNS, CDR2 SASEGT. The CDR3 region is CASTPVRGAYNEQYF. The DNA for the CDR3 is TGTGCCAGCACCCCGGTCAGGGGCGCCTACAATGAGCAGTACTTC.

This clonotype was seen a few times. The V and J genes are TRBV4-1 and TRBJ2-2; D not resolved. V lost 0 bases to trimming and J lost 2 bases, with 7 bases between them. Germline lookup yields CDR1 MGHRA and CDR2 YSYEKL. The CDR3 sequence is 15 residues long. The CDR3 DNA is TGCGCCAGCAGCCAAGAAGGCTTAAACACCGGGGAGCTGTTTTTT. This sequence encodes CASSQEGLNTGELFF.

The gene calls are TRBV6-1 and TRBJ2-7; tentative D call: TRBD2 (5 bases). CDR3 length: 16 residues. CDR1 MNHNS and CDR2 SASEGT come from the germline V gene. Trimming left V 4 bases short and J 2 bases short, with 18 bases between. The CDR3 DNA sequence: TGTGCCAGCAGTGGCTTGAGCGGAGGAAACCCCTACGAGCAGTACTTC. Its translation: CASSGLSGGNPYEQYF.

V gene TRBV9 combines with J gene TRBJ2-3; D is undetermined. The CDR3 sequence is 13 residues long. V was cut by 2 bases and J by 2 bases, with 6 bases left in between. The germline gives CDR1 SGDLS, CDR2 YYNGEE. CDR3 DNA: TGTGCCAGCAGCGTTGGCGTCACAGATACGCAGTATTTT. Protein product: CASSVGVTDTQYF.

The chain is built from TRBV6-1 and TRBJ2-1; 11 bases are a match to TRBD1. The end of the DNA is better explained by TRBJ2-5, so the J call may be wrong. The CDR3 consists of 15 residues. CDR1 and CDR2 from the germline V gene are MNHNS and SASEGT. The CDR3 sequence: CASGTGGHLVETQYF. The CDR3 DNA is TGTGCCAGCGGGACAGGGGGGCACTTGGTAGAGACCCAGTACTTC.

There are a few counts of this clonotype. V is TRBV14 and J is TRBJ2-1, with TRBD2 matching 11 bases. V was pared by 1 base and J by 4 bases, with 0 bases of the junction left unmatched. The CDR3 loop spans 15 amino acids. Germline V gene sequence: CDR1 SGHDN, CDR2 FVKESK. The chain's CDR3 is CASSQGLAGYNEQFF. The CDR3, as DNA: TGTGCCAGCAGCCAAGGACTAGCGGGATACAATGAGCAGTTCTTC.

This clonotype is termed medium-sized. The chain carries TRBV6-1 and TRBJ1-2, with a tentative D call TRBD1 (5 bases). CDR3 size: 14 residues. Trimming removed 0 bases from V and 8 bases from J, with 13 bases in between. Per the germline V gene, CDR1 is MNHNS and CDR2 is SASEGT. CDR3 sequence (DNA): TGTGCCAGCAGTGAAGCGTGGGGCGAGTGGGGCTACACCTTC. Translated: CASSEAWGEWGYTF.

The chain is built from TRBV10-1 and TRBJ1-1, with D tentatively TRBD1 (5 bases). This CDR3 has 13 residues. Germline-derived CDR1 and CDR2 are WNHNN and SYGVQD (reference sequence). Deletions cut 6 bases from V and 10 bases from J, with 18 bases between. CDR3 residues: CASSTAGGNRAFF. The CDR3 DNA follows: TGCGCCAGCAGCACTGCGGGGGGGAATAGAGCTTTCTTT.

Worth noting for this clonotype: At one end the junction does not follow the germline gene, possibly because of a read error. The chain joins TRBV7-7 to TRBJ2-1; the match to TRBD1 covers 7 bases. The CDR3 is 14 amino acids. The germline V gene has CDR1 SSHAT and CDR2 FNYEAQ (reference sequence). The CDR3 loop is CASSTTGVNNEQFF. In DNA, the CDR3 is TGTGCTAGCAGCACCACAGGGGTAAACAATGAGCAGTTCTTC.

For this clonotype: One end of the junction varies from germline; a read error may be responsible. The gene calls are TRBV6-1 and TRBJ2-3, with D unclear. Germline V CDR1 and CDR2: MNHNS, SASEGT. The CDR3 loop spans 15 amino acids. CDR3 in amino acids: CARGLQAVSTDTQFF. CDR3 coding DNA: TGTGCCAGGGGCCTCCAGGCTGTGAGCACCGATACGCAGTTTTTT.

The V and J genes are TRBV27 and TRBJ2-5, with a tentative D call TRBD2 (5 bases). The CDR3 loop spans 15 amino acids. V shed 11 bases and J shed 0 bases, with 19 bases lying between them. Germline V gene sequence: CDR1 MNHEY, CDR2 SMNVEV (reference sequence). CDR3 sequence reads: CAGSLVSRDQETQYF. The DNA of the CDR3 is TGTGCCGGGAGTCTTGTGAGCCGGGACCAAGAGACCCAGTACTTC.

The V gene is TRBV6-1, the J gene TRBJ2-6; TRBD1 is a possible D gene (6 bases). The V gene's germline CDR1 is MNHNS and CDR2 SASEGT. Trimming removed 7 bases from V and 0 bases from J, with 16 bases in between. The length of the CDR3 is 17 residues. CDR3 amino acids: CASTFGWDNSGANVLTF. CDR3 nucleotides: TGTGCCAGCACCTTTGGGTGGGACAACTCTGGGGCCAACGTCCTGACTTTC.

This clonotype counts as medium-sized (0.01 to 0.1%). In DNA form, the CDR3 reads TGTGCCAGCAGTGAGGGAGCTAGCGTCGACGAGCAGTACTTC. This translates into CASSEGASVDEQYF. The rearrangement uses TRBV6-1 and TRBJ2-1; weak D call: TRBD2 (6 bases). The J call may be mistaken, given a closer DNA end match to TRBJ2-7. Germline loops: CDR1 MNHNS, CDR2 SASEGT. The CDR3 is 14 amino acids.

V gene TRBV6-5 combines with J gene TRBJ2-5; D not certain. This CDR3 is built from 15 residues. V gave up 0 bases and J gave up 2 bases, with 10 bases separating them. CDR1 and CDR2 (germline): MNHEY, SVGAGI. CDR3: CASSYSPQVQETQYF. The CDR3 DNA is TGTGCCAGCAGTTACTCGCCGCAGGTACAAGAGACCCAGTACTTC.

The chain employs TRBV7-2 and TRBJ2-1; a possible D gene is TRBD2 (6 bases). Matching the DNA end better, TRBJ2-5 makes the J call doubtful. Germline CDR1 and CDR2: SGHTA and FQGNSA. The CDR3 totals 15 residues. CDR3 DNA sequence: TGTGCCAGCAGCTTAGGGGGGAGGTGGGGAGAGACCCAGTACTTC. This encodes CASSLGGRWGETQYF.

The chain carries TRBV6-1 and TRBJ1-1; TRBD1 agrees at 9 bases. This CDR3 has 14 amino acids. The germline CDR1 and CDR2 sequences are MNHNS and SASEGT. J gave up 5 bases and V 5 bases, and 6 bases lay outside the gene matches. The CDR3 is CASSLGTGMTEAFF. The CDR3 DNA reads as TGTGCCAGCAGTCTCGGGACAGGGATGACTGAAGCTTTCTTT.